This T cell receptor beta chain derives from a study of T cells in Graves' hyperthyroidism and ophthalmopathy. As for the study in general: Blood was drawn when the patient was first diagnosed and still untreated. General observations from the study: Onset of ophthalmopathy came a median 6.5 months after the model predicted it.

Germline assignment: CDR1 SGHNT and CDR2 YYREEE (reference sequence). Trimming took off 1 base at V and 4 bases at J, with 11 bases between the two ends. The CDR3 extends over 14 amino acids. The study included ophthalmopathy patients with Clinical Activity Score at least 3, NOSPECS grade at least 4 and duration under 3 months. Amplification yielded TCR beta CDR3 regions, with RNA transcripts as the source. The study used the HTBI primer set for a first-round RT-PCR of the TCR CDR3. TCRdb processed the multiplex PCR reads anew with MiXCR; each CDR3 protein has one entry. The sample shows hundreds of thousands of distinct CDR3 sequences, about 14% of them seen only once. With regard to this clonotype: The antigen is not known.

Sequenced sample: blood. This sequence originates from a woman aged 45-59 years with Graves' ophthalmopathy. The chain recombines TRBV5-4 with TRBJ1-1; D not resolved. The CDR3 region is CASSLRDTGTEAFF. The CDR3 DNA is TGTGCCAGCAGCTTGCGGGATACTGGCACTGAAGCTTTCTTT.